These 11 T cell receptor beta chains were all obtained from the same sample, sequenced in a study of regulatory T cells in long-lasting Graves disease (dated by TCRdb to the early 2020s). Receptor libraries were prepared by multiplex PCR. TCRdb records Illumina HiSeq 4000 as the sequencer. To build TCR beta libraries, CDR3 regions were amplified by Arm-PCR using iRepertoire HTBI primers. Using fastp trimming at Q25 and MiXCR clonotype assembly, TCRdb reanalyzed the public sequencing data and kept in-frame beta chains. Rows merge per CDR3 protein into single entries with the most common DNA and genes. The table for this sample lists about 360,000 distinct CDR3 sequences; 15% to 20% of them were counted only once. The ten largest clones represent 20% to 25% of the sample. The label giving this sample's time point can be read as: newly diagnosed GD, antithyroid drugs for less than 3 months. For both TCR sequencing and RNA sequencing, RNA was extracted from PBMCs in TRIzol.

These data also formed part of another study, on T cells in Graves' hyperthyroidism and ophthalmopathy.

This specimen was peripheral blood mononuclear cells (PBMCs), taken at new diagnosis, from a patient treated with antithyroid drugs. The receptors were sampled from a woman aged 18-29 years with Graves disease. Donor details come from another sample of the same person, matched by shared clones.

Ten or more counts support this clonotype. V usage is TRBV12-3 or TRBV12-4 and J usage is TRBJ1-1; a possible D gene is TRBD1 (6 bases). V was pared by 1 base and J by 1 base, with 7 bases between. The CDR3 consists of 14 residues. CDR3 protein: CASSLGTANTEAFF. The CDR3 bases are TGTGCCAGCAGTTTAGGGACAGCGAACACTGAAGCTTTCTTT.

This clonotype came up a few times. The chain joins TRBV6-2 or TRBV6-3 to TRBJ2-7; possibly TRBD2 for D (6 bases). The CDR3 is 15 amino acids. Germline assignment: CDR1 MNHEY and CDR2 SVGEGT. Trimming pared 5 bases from V and 2 bases from J, leaving 16 bases between. The CDR3 DNA is TGTGCCAGCAGTGAAGGGACTGTCGGGCCCTACGAGCAGTACTTC. This gives the protein CASSEGTVGPYEQYF.

This clonotype was observed at least ten times. The J gene is TRBJ2-3, the V gene TRBV5-1; the match to TRBD1 covers 8 bases. The CDR3 is 14 amino acids. The ends lost 4 bases at V and 4 bases at J; junction bases unmatched: 5. CDR1 is SGHRS and CDR2 is YFSETQ in the germline V gene. The CDR3 protein is CASSAQTGADTQYF. In DNA, the CDR3 is TGCGCCAGCAGCGCCCAGACAGGGGCAGATACGCAGTATTTT.

This clonotype was seen repeatedly, ten times or more. The germline gene is not matched at one end of the junction; a read error may be the cause. The chain employs TRBV27 and TRBJ1-1; 9 nucleotides match TRBD1. The CDR3 has 15 residues. The V gene's germline CDR1 is MNHEY and CDR2 SMNVEV (reference sequence). The CDR3 reads CASSMAGTGNAEAFF. CDR3 in DNA: TGTGCCAGCAGTATGGCCGGGACAGGGAACGCTGAAGCTTTCTTT.

This clonotype has just a few counts. V and J are TRBV14 and TRBJ1-2, with D possibly matching TRBD1 (6 bases). Trimming stripped 1 base from V and 8 bases from J, with 8 bases between. Germline values: CDR1 SGHDN, CDR2 FVKESK. This CDR3 comprises 12 residues. The CDR3 reads CASSQGTVGYTF. The CDR3 DNA reads as TGTGCCAGCAGCCAAGGGACAGTAGGCTACACCTTC.

There are many counts of this clonotype. The chain joins TRBV28 to TRBJ2-1; 7 bases are a match to TRBD2. The CDR3 is 14 amino acids. The germline V gene has CDR1 MDHEN and CDR2 SYDVKM. V trimming: 8 bases; J trimming: 2 bases; junction bases outside the gene matches: 6. CDR3 protein: CASESGTAYNEQFF. In nucleotides, the CDR3 is TGTGCCAGCGAAAGCGGGACCGCCTACAATGAGCAGTTCTTC.

The chain uses TRBV9 and TRBJ2-5; maybe TRBD1 (6 bases). This CDR3 region has 15 residues. Germline V CDR1 and CDR2: SGDLS, YYNGEE. Trimming removed 3 bases at V and 1 base at J, with 13 bases between. The CDR3 sequence is CASSAGTGIQETQYF. CDR3 DNA sequence: TGTGCCAGCAGCGCCGGTACAGGGATCCAAGAGACCCAGTACTTC.

This chain joins TRBV6-2 or TRBV6-3 and TRBJ2-4; D gene uncertain. Germline loops: CDR1 MNHEY, CDR2 SVGEGT. The CDR3 sequence is 14 residues long. The germline V and J ends were trimmed by 5 bases and 9 bases, with 17 bases remaining between them. The CDR3 nucleotides read TGTGCCAGCAGTGAAGTTGGGTCCCAAGGCATTCAGTACTTC. This codes for CASSEVGSQGIQYF.

This clonotype was seen repeatedly, ten times or more. The chain joins TRBV7-2 to TRBJ2-3, with 8 bases aligning to TRBD1. Germline V lookup: CDR1 SGHTA, CDR2 FQGNSA. The CDR3 runs to 15 residues. V trimming: 4 bases; J trimming: 0 bases; junction bases outside the gene matches: 3. In DNA, the CDR3 is TGTGCCAGCAGCTCACAGGGGGTTAGCACAGATACGCAGTATTTT. Translating it yields CASSSQGVSTDTQYF.

As regards this clonotype: A much larger clone lies a single base off, so this may be a read error. This chain joins TRBV3-1 and TRBJ2-2; D tentatively fits TRBD1 or TRBD2 (6 bases each). Germline assignment: CDR1 LGHDT and CDR2 YNNKEL (reference sequence). CDR3 size: 16 residues. The CDR3, as DNA: TGTGTCAGCAGCCAAGGGGACACCCGCGGGGCCGGGGAGCTGTTTTTT. This translates into CVSSQGDTRGAGELFF.

Many counts were recorded for this clonotype. The rearrangement joins TRBV28 to TRBJ1-2; perhaps TRBD1 as D (6 bases). With 2 bases removed from V and 8 bases from J, the gap between germline ends came to 12 bases. Germline CDR1 MDHEN, CDR2 SYDVKM. This CDR3 is 13 amino acids long. CDR3 DNA sequence: TGTGCCAGCAGTTTAGCGGGGGGCTCGGGCTACACCTTC. Residues: CASSLAGGSGYTF.